One sample yielded the 2 T cell receptor beta chains listed below, sequenced in a study of T-cell reconstitution after alpha-beta-depleted transplantation in children. Unique molecular identifiers were built into the TCRbeta library. TCRdb fed the PCR reads into MiXCR, producing one record per CDR3 protein. There are over 450,000 distinct CDR3 sequences in the sample; more than 9% occur only once, and around 2% lies in the top ten. The sequenced sample was PBMCs, obtained before TCRalphabeta/CD19-depleted stem cell transplant. Receptors were obtained from a child younger than 10 with inherited bone marrow failure, due to receive a stem cell transplant.

J is TRBJ2-7 and V is TRBV28, with TRBD1 matching 8 bases. In germline, CDR1 is MDHEN, CDR2 SYDVKM. Unmatched junction bases numbered 6, after V lost 1 base and J lost 4 bases. The CDR3 contains 15 residues. CDR3 residues: CASSLYPGGRYEQYF. The CDR3 bases are TGTGCCAGCAGTTTATATCCAGGGGGCAGGTACGAGCAGTACTTC.

V is TRBV6-6 and J is TRBJ2-2; D is undetermined. Trimming took off 7 bases at V and 2 bases at J, with 5 bases between the two ends. Germline lookup yields CDR1 MNHNY and CDR2 SVGAGI (reference sequence). This CDR3 has 12 amino acids. The CDR3 DNA is TGTGCCAGCAACGGTAACACCGGGGAGCTGTTTTTT. This gives the protein CASNGNTGELFF.